Each of the 13 T cell receptor beta chains below was sequenced from the same sample in a study of blood T cells in healthy people across ages. Sample-barcoded 5' priming and a J-beta primer mix drove a second PCR of roughly 6 to 12 cycles. TCRdb reprocessed the 5' RACE reads via MiXCR and lists one record per CDR3 protein. Among about 1 million distinct CDR3 sequences listed, 40% to 50% were seen once. The sample taken for sequencing was blood. The receptors here all came from a woman aged 55-70 years in good health.

A few counts support this clonotype. The chain is built from TRBV29-1 and TRBJ2-3, with D unresolved. The CDR3 runs 13 residues. V was pared by 4 bases and J by 1 base, with 9 bases between. CDR1 SQVTM and CDR2 ANQGSEA come from the germline V gene. The CDR3 nucleotides read TGCAGCGTTGGCGGCGCAGGCACAGATACGCAGTATTTT. Its protein is CSVGGAGTDTQYF.

This chain joins TRBV7-6 and TRBJ2-3; D is undetermined. V was shortened by 5 bases and J by 2 bases, with 11 bases between the two germline ends. There are 14 residues in the CDR3. CDR1 is SGHVS, CDR2 FNYEAQ, per germline. The CDR3 sequence: CASSPQRVTDTQYF. CDR3 DNA: TGTGCCAGCAGCCCCCAGAGAGTCACAGATACGCAGTATTTT. The whole variable domain, filled in from reference TRBV7-6 and TRBJ2-3, reads GAGVSQSPRYKVTKRGQDVALRCDPISGHVSLYWYRQALGQGPEFLTYFNYEAQQDKSGLPNDRFSAERPEGSISTLTIQRTEQRDSAMYRCASSPQRVTDTQYFGPGTRLTVL.

The V and J genes are TRBV7-2 and TRBJ2-5, with a weak D call TRBD2 (5 bases). V was pared by 5 bases and J by 11 bases, with 15 bases between. Germline V gene sequence: CDR1 SGHTA, CDR2 FQGNSA. The CDR3 covers 12 residues. The CDR3 nucleotides read TGTGCCAGCAGCCGGGGTAAGGATGAGCAGTACTTC. Its protein product is CASSRGKDEQYF.

The V gene is TRBV7-8, the J gene TRBJ2-7; TRBD1 is a possible D gene (7 bases). Trimming took 4 bases from V and 0 from J, leaving 13 bases between them. In germline, CDR1 is SGHVS, CDR2 FQNEAQ. The CDR3 sequence is 15 residues long. The chain's CDR3 is CASSSRGQNSYEQYF. CDR3 DNA: TGTGCCAGCAGCTCGCGGGGACAGAACTCCTACGAGCAGTACTTC.

V is TRBV5-1 and J is TRBJ2-3; TRBD1 aligns across 8 bases. With 0 bases clipped from V and 5 bases from J, the junction kept 5 bases outside the gene matches. Germline V gene lookup returns CDR1 SGHRS and CDR2 YFSETQ. This CDR3 contains 15 residues. CDR3 amino acids: CASSLAGQGGDTQYF. DNA for the CDR3: TGCGCCAGCAGCTTGGCCGGACAGGGTGGAGATACGCAGTATTTT. Using reference TRBV5-1 and TRBJ2-3 for the parts outside the CDR3, the full variable domain is KAGVTQTPRYLIKTRGQQVTLSCSPISGHRSVSWYQQTPGQGLQFLFEYFSETQRNKGNFPGRFSGRQFSNSRSEMNVSTLELGDSALYLCASSLAGQGGDTQYFGPGTRLTVL.

The V gene is TRBV28, the J gene TRBJ1-1; 8 bases agree with TRBD1. CDR3 length: 14 residues. CDR1 and CDR2 from the germline V gene are MDHEN and SYDVKM. The V gene end was trimmed by 7 bases and the J gene end by 3 bases; junction bases not matched to a gene: 7. The CDR3 sequence is CASTPRTGHTEAFF. CDR3 DNA sequence: TGTGCCAGCACCCCAAGGACAGGGCACACTGAAGCTTTCTTT.

This clonotype was seen a few times. The genes are TRBV7-2 and TRBJ2-5; tentative D call: TRBD2 (5 bases). CDR3 length: 15 residues. In germline, CDR1 is SGHTA, CDR2 FQGNSA. V lost 2 bases to trimming and J lost 11 bases, with 21 bases between them. CDR3 protein: CASSLSGIANNEQYF. CDR3 nucleotides: TGTGCCAGCAGCTTATCCGGGATCGCGAACAATGAGCAGTACTTC.

This clonotype was found once. The J gene is TRBJ1-3, the V gene TRBV9; 8 bases map to TRBD1. Germline V gene sequence: CDR1 SGDLS, CDR2 YYNGEE. V was clipped by 0 bases and J by 0 bases; unmatched bases: 17. The CDR3 extends over 21 amino acids. This CDR3 reads CASSVGFRRTGQADSGNTIYF. CDR3 bases: TGTGCCAGCAGCGTAGGGTTCCGCCGGACGGGACAGGCCGACTCTGGAAACACCATATATTTT.

The chain uses TRBV6-5 and TRBJ2-5, with 9 positions matching TRBD2. CDR1 is MNHEY, CDR2 SVGAGI, per germline. This CDR3 has 16 amino acids. With V trimmed by 5 bases and J by 11 bases, 18 bases remained unmatched. CDR3 bases: TGTGCCAGCAGTCCGTTGGGAGTAGCGGGAGCGTGGGAGCAGTACTTC. Protein: CASSPLGVAGAWEQYF.

The V gene is TRBV6-5, the J gene TRBJ2-1, with D perhaps matching TRBD1 (6 bases). This CDR3 is 13 amino acids long. Germline V lookup: CDR1 MNHEY, CDR2 SVGAGI. The V end lost 6 bases, the J end lost 6 bases, and 12 bases lay between the germline ends. CDR3 nucleotides: TGTGCCAGCAGACAACTAGGGGGCAATGAGCAGTTCTTC. It translates to CASRQLGGNEQFF.

V is TRBV27 and J is TRBJ2-1; D might be TRBD1 (8 bases). CDR3 length: 16 residues. Trimming cost V 4 bases and J 7 bases, with 20 bases left between them. CDR1 is MNHEY, CDR2 SMNVEV, per germline (reference sequence). Written as DNA, the CDR3 is TGTGCCAGCAGTTCACCCGGGAGGACAGGGTGGAATGAGCAGTTCTTC. Protein: CASSSPGRTGWNEQFF.

The chain links TRBV12-3 or TRBV12-4 to TRBJ2-7, with 10 positions matching TRBD2. The CDR3 is 16 residues long. V was clipped by 2 bases and J by 4 bases; unmatched bases: 8. The chain's CDR3 is CASSLFVPSGSYEQYF. The CDR3 DNA sequence: TGTGCCAGCAGTTTATTCGTTCCTAGCGGGAGTTACGAGCAGTACTTC.

The CDR3 is CATSPFGNTQYF. The CDR3 region has the DNA TGTGCCACCAGCCCCTTCGGGAATACGCAGTATTTT. V and J are TRBV15 and TRBJ2-3; weak D call: TRBD2 (5 bases). V was pared by 5 bases and J by 7 bases, with 10 bases between. This CDR3 is 12 amino acids long. From germline, CDR1 is LNHNV and CDR2 YYDKDF (reference sequence).